Below are 18 T cell receptor beta chains sequenced from a single sample in a study of blood T cell repertoires in COVID-19. Profiled with immunoSEQ multiplex PCR; TCRdb holds only in-frame clones, not every one. The sample has 100,000 to 150,000 clones, approximately 87% seen once; the top ten hold 7.5% to 9%. Sequenced material: peripheral blood. The receptors were gathered from a man between 65 and 79 years old who had recovered from COVID-19.

This clone was seen a few times. The genes are TRBV5-1 and TRBJ1-1; D gene uncertain. Per the germline V gene, CDR1 is SGHRS and CDR2 is YFSETQ. The CDR3 contains 14 residues. Trimming took 0 bases from V and 3 from J, leaving 9 bases between them. The CDR3 DNA reads TGCGCCAGCAGCTTGGGGCTCCTGGACACTGAAGCTTTCTTT. As protein: CASSLGLLDTEAFF.

This clone was observed a few times. This chain uses TRBV5-5 with TRBJ1-1, with D perhaps matching TRBD1 (5 bases). V was pared by 6 bases and J by 1 base, with 10 bases between. Germline V gene data show CDR1 as SGHKS and CDR2 as YYEKEE (reference sequence). The CDR3 loop spans 13 amino acids. CDR3 sequence (DNA): TGTGCCAGCACCAAAGGGGAGAACACTGAAGCTTTCTTT. The encoded protein is CASTKGENTEAFF. The variable domain in full, with the rest retrieved from reference TRBV5-5 and TRBJ1-1, is DAGVTQSPTHLIKTRGQQVTLRCSPISGHKSVSWYQQVLGQGPQFIFQYYEKEERGRGNFPDRFSARQFPNYSSELNVNALLLGDSALYLCASTKGENTEAFFGQGTRLTVV.

There are a few counts of this clone. The chain recombines TRBV20-1 with TRBJ1-4; 7 bases are a match to TRBD1. Germline V gene sequence: CDR1 DFQATT, CDR2 SNEGSKA (reference sequence). The CDR3 is made up of 17 amino acids. The trim removed 3 bases at V and 3 bases at J, leaving 13 bases unmatched. CDR3 loop: CSASPAGGEEANEKLFF. The DNA for the CDR3 is TGCAGTGCTAGTCCGGCAGGGGGAGAAGAAGCTAATGAAAAACTGTTTTTT.

The CDR3 nucleotides read TGTGCCAGCAGCGTAGACGGGAACCGCGGGGCTAGGGAGCTGTTTTTT. Amino acid sequence: CASSVDGNRGARELFF. The chain employs TRBV9 and TRBJ2-2; possible D gene TRBD2, 6 bases. CDR3 length: 16 residues. CDR1 is SGDLS, CDR2 YYNGEE, per germline. V was cut by 0 bases and J by 9 bases, with 18 bases left in between.

J is TRBJ1-4 and V is TRBV7-9, with no clear D. CDR1 SEHNR and CDR2 FQNEAQ come from the germline V gene (reference sequence). The CDR3 extends over 16 amino acids. The germline V and J ends were trimmed by 5 bases and 2 bases, with 15 bases remaining between them. CDR3 loop: CASSLISGQTNEKLFF. The CDR3 DNA is TGTGCCAGCAGCCTCATCTCTGGGCAGACTAATGAAAAACTGTTTTTT.

The chain links TRBV4-2 to TRBJ1-1, with a possible D match to TRBD1 (5 bases). Trimming took off 0 bases at V and 1 base at J, with 9 bases between the two ends. In germline, CDR1 is LGHNA, CDR2 YNFKEQ. The CDR3 is 15 amino acids. CDR3 in amino acids: CASSQDWGENTEAFF. The CDR3 DNA reads TGTGCCAGCAGCCAAGATTGGGGGGAGAACACTGAAGCTTTCTTT.

This sequence joins TRBV4-1 and TRBJ1-1; D perhaps matches TRBD1 (5 bases). Per the germline V gene, CDR1 is MGHRA and CDR2 is YSYEKL. The CDR3 length is 16 residues. Trimming took off 3 bases at V and 2 bases at J, with 16 bases between the two ends. The DNA for the CDR3 is TGCGCCAGCAGCCAGGGGGAGGGCTTCCTTAACACTGAAGCTTTCTTT. It is translated as CASSQGEGFLNTEAFF.

This clone is medium-sized (0.01 to 0.1%) in the sample. V usage is TRBV5-1 and J usage is TRBJ2-3; 8 bases match TRBD2. The V and J ends lost 7 bases and 0 bases, in that order; junction bases with no gene match: 19. Germline CDR1 and CDR2: SGHRS and YFSETQ. The CDR3 is 19 residues long. CDR3 nucleotides: TGCGCCAGCGCACTTTGGGCTAGCGGGCCATGGATTAGCACAGATACGCAGTATTTT. It is translated as CASALWASGPWISTDTQYF.

This clone has only one observation. V gene TRBV5-1 combines with J gene TRBJ2-7, with D hard to call. The V end was cut by 2 bases, the J end by 5 bases, with 14 bases between. CDR1 SGHRS and CDR2 YFSETQ come from the germline V gene. The CDR3 extends over 14 amino acids. The CDR3 region is CASSLTRNGHEQYF. CDR3 bases: TGCGCCAGCAGCTTAACCAGGAACGGCCACGAGCAGTACTTC.

V and J are TRBV7-3 and TRBJ2-5; 7 bases agree with TRBD1. With V trimmed by 3 bases and J by 5 bases, 9 bases remained unmatched. Germline CDR1 is SGHTA and CDR2 is FQGTGA. This CDR3 comprises 15 residues. In nucleotides, the CDR3 is TGTGCCAGCAGCTTCTCGGGACAGAGTGGGGAGACCCAGTACTTC. It encodes CASSFSGQSGETQYF.

This sequence joins TRBV5-1 and TRBJ2-7, with 11 bases aligning to TRBD2. The CDR3 has 15 residues. In germline, CDR1 is SGHRS, CDR2 YFSETQ. The J segment lost 3 bases and the V segment lost 5 bases, leaving 7 bases of the junction unmatched. The CDR3 DNA reads as TGCGCCAGCAGATTTCTAGCGGGAGGCCTCTACGAGCAGTACTTC. Amino acids: CASRFLAGGLYEQYF.

This chain connects TRBV30 to TRBJ1-4; 8 nucleotides match TRBD1. The CDR3 has 14 residues. Per germline, CDR1 GTSNPN and CDR2 SVGIG (reference sequence). The trim removed 2 bases at V and 5 bases at J, leaving 4 bases unmatched. CDR3 sequence: CAWSTGQENEKLFF. The CDR3 DNA sequence: TGTGCCTGGAGTACGGGACAGGAGAATGAAAAACTGTTTTTT.

The chain uses TRBV7-9 and TRBJ2-2, with TRBD1 matching 11 bases. The J segment lost 6 bases and the V segment lost 2 bases, leaving 2 bases of the junction unmatched. The CDR3 loop spans 15 amino acids. Germline CDR1 SEHNR, CDR2 FQNEAQ (reference sequence). CDR3 nucleotides: TGTGCCAGCAGCTTAAGGACAGGGGGCCCCGGGGAGCTGTTTTTT. This translates into CASSLRTGGPGELFF.

V gene TRBV18 combines with J gene TRBJ1-6, with 7 bases identical to TRBD1. J lost 7 bases, V lost 5 bases, and 8 bases had no gene match. The CDR3 is made up of 15 amino acids. In germline, CDR1 is KGHSH, CDR2 LQKENI. The CDR3 here is CASSSAGTANSPLHF. CDR3 bases: TGTGCCAGCTCAAGTGCCGGGACAGCGAATTCACCCCTCCACTTT.

This clone showed up just once. This rearrangement joins TRBV11-2 to TRBJ1-1, with a weak D call TRBD1 (5 bases). CDR3 size: 13 residues. V was cut by 5 bases and J by 10 bases, with 17 bases left in between. Germline V CDR1 and CDR2: SGHAT, FQNNGV. The CDR3 loop reads CASSPDRYYIAFF. As DNA, the CDR3 is TGTGCCAGCAGCCCCGACAGATACTATATAGCTTTCTTT.

There are a few counts of this clone. The CDR3 sequence is CASRLTGGRTEAFF. DNA for the CDR3: TGTGCCAGCAGACTAACAGGGGGCAGGACTGAAGCTTTCTTT. V is TRBV27 and J is TRBJ1-1, with 9 nucleotides matching TRBD1. Germline V gene lookup returns CDR1 MNHEY and CDR2 SMNVEV (reference sequence). Germline trimming cut 6 bases from V and 5 bases from J; bases unmatched to any gene: 7. The CDR3 loop spans 14 amino acids.

The chain uses TRBV5-1 and TRBJ2-7, with D possibly matching TRBD1 (5 bases). The germline V gene has CDR1 SGHRS and CDR2 YFSETQ. There are 14 residues in the CDR3. The V end lost 6 bases, the J end lost 5 bases, and 18 bases lay between the germline ends. CDR3 sequence (DNA): TGCGCCAGCAACCCAGGACAAAGCTTCGACGAGCAGTACTTC. Amino acids: CASNPGQSFDEQYF.

The sample holds one count of this clone. The chain employs TRBV4-1 and TRBJ1-5, with a weak D call TRBD1 (6 bases). The CDR3 covers 13 residues. V lost 4 bases to trimming and J lost 7 bases, with 11 bases between them. Germline loops: CDR1 MGHRA, CDR2 YSYEKL. CDR3 nucleotide sequence: TGCGCCAGCAGCCTGGGGCAGGGGCAGCCCCAGCATTTT. It encodes CASSLGQGQPQHF.